This paragraph reports one TCR beta chain. What it binds is unknown. Germline lookup yields CDR1 MNHEY and CDR2 SVGAGI. Trimming took 6 bases from V and 8 from J; bases not matched to a gene: 8. The CDR3 is 15 residues long. Method: immunoSEQ multiplex PCR; TCRdb's copy keeps in-frame clones and lacks some. The sample consists of approximately 84,000 clones, over 75% of them appearing once. This entry is derived from a study of T cell responses to AZD1222 COVID-19 vaccine. Recipients boosted at about 4 weeks or about 12 weeks are pooled. Study results and limitations: Spike-specific TCR breadth and depth were elevated following two AZD1222 doses.

The clonotype was recovered from an adult who received the AZD1222 COVID-19 vaccine. The source material was peripheral blood, sampled 28 days after the second AZD1222 dose. The chain is built from TRBV6-5 and TRBJ1-4; 11 nucleotides line up with TRBD1. In DNA, the CDR3 is TGTGCCAGCAGATCCGGACAGGGGGCGGTCGAAAAACTGTTTTTT. This sequence encodes CASRSGQGAVEKLFF.